This TCR beta chain was sequenced during a study of blood T cells in healthy people across ages. Across the study: About one barcoded beta molecule per two T cells came from capture by template switching. Regarding the study as a whole: There were more naive CD4+ cells and higher diversity in long-lived donors than in aged donors.

Investigators took about 9.4 milliliters of peripheral blood from every donor. Through a sample-barcoded 5' primer and a J-beta primer mix, a second PCR was run for roughly 6 to 11 cycles. TCRdb analysed the 5' RACE reads with MiXCR anew, one entry per CDR3 protein. The sample holds about 1.4 million distinct CDR3 sequences, approximately 60% seen once. Comments on this clonotype: Its specificity is not known.

The source of this sequence is a man aged 18 to 30 in good health. Sequenced: blood.

CDR3 nucleotides: TGTGCCAGCAGCCCCCAGATGACAGGGCAGCAGTTCTTC. The encoded protein is CASSPQMTGQQFF. V and J are TRBV7-8 and TRBJ2-1; 7 bases are a match to TRBD1. This CDR3 spans 13 amino acids. Germline CDR1 SGHVS, CDR2 FQNEAQ. The trim removed 5 bases at V and 11 bases at J, leaving 9 bases unmatched. The full variable domain, completed using reference TRBV7-8 and TRBJ2-1, is GAGVSQSPRYKVAKRGQDVALRCDPISGHVSLFWYQQALGQGPEFLTYFQNEAQLDKSGLPSDRFFAERPEGSVSTLKIQRTQQEDSAVYLCASSPQMTGQQFFGPGTRLTVL.